A single TCR beta chain is shown here with its context. Study processing details: Amplification with reference gene primers provided the estimates of nucleated cell counts. The method was immunoSEQ multiplex PCR; TCRdb's version includes in-frame clones alone and lacks a portion of them. From that table come the V and J calls and clone size; the DNA was used to work out D and trimming. The sample contains under 350,000 clones, approximately 86% of which appear only once. This entry is derived from a study of blood T cell repertoires in COVID-19. As for the study in general: The cDNA or gDNA used as material had been derived from T cells, B-cell-depleted T cells, or PBMCs.

This CDR3 comprises 14 residues. With 6 bases removed from V and 6 bases from J, the gap between germline ends came to 18 bases. Germline V gives CDR1 SQVTM, CDR2 ANQGSEA. Sequencing was done on a sample of peripheral blood. The source is a man younger than 35 with active or convalescent COVID-19. V gene TRBV29-1 combines with J gene TRBJ2-1, with no clear D. The CDR3 DNA sequence: TGCAGCGTGCCCGGGTCTAGTGGCTTCAATGAGCAGTTCTTC. It specifies CSVPGSSGFNEQFF.